The 3 T cell receptor beta chains listed next were all sequenced from one sample in a study of blood T cell repertoires in COVID-19. The protocol was immunoSEQ multiplex PCR, while the TCRdb copy is restricted to in-frame clones and leaves out a portion. The sample has about 69,000 clones, less than 85% seen once. The sample comprised peripheral blood. Receptors originate from a man aged 50 to 60 with COVID-19, enrolled during active disease.

This chain uses TRBV2 with TRBJ1-2, with D perhaps TRBD1 (6 bases). Between the trimmed V and J ends, which lost 6 bases and 4 bases, there was a span of 12 bases. Germline CDR1 reads SNHLY; CDR2 reads FYNNEI. CDR3 length: 13 amino acids. CDR3 bases: TGTGCCAGCAGGCCCGAGACAGGCTATGGCTACACCTTC. Residues: CASRPETGYGYTF.

The chain combines TRBV11-2 with TRBJ2-5; D might be TRBD2 (5 bases). The CDR3 is made up of 14 amino acids. Trimming left V 9 bases short and J 4 bases short, with 18 bases between. Germline-derived CDR1 and CDR2 are SGHAT and FQNNGV. The DNA for the CDR3 is TGTGCCAGTGGCCTAGGGCTAGCACGAGAGACCCAGTACTTC. Translation: CASGLGLARETQYF.

The chain combines TRBV7-9 with TRBJ1-1; 8 bases map to TRBD1. The CDR3 totals 16 residues. Germline trimming cut 3 bases from V and 11 bases from J; bases unmatched to any gene: 17. Looked up from germline, CDR1 is SEHNR and CDR2 is FQNEAQ (reference sequence). The CDR3 nucleotides read TGTGCCAGCAGCTTGACCCCAGGCGGGACAGGCCTACTTGCTTTCTTT. It encodes CASSLTPGGTGLLAFF. Looking up the rest from reference TRBV7-9 and TRBJ1-1 gives the full variable domain: DTGVSQNPRHKITKRGQNVTFRCDPISEHNRLYWYRQTLGQGPEFLTYFQNEAQLEKSRLLSDRFSAERPKGSFSTLEIQRTEQGDSAMYLCASSLTPGGTGLLAFFGQGTRLTVV.